The source of this TCR beta chain is a study of cytomegalovirus exposure and HLA in healthy donors. CDR1 is SGHVS and CDR2 is FNYEAQ in the germline V gene. After removal of 5 bases from V and 13 bases from J, the junction contained 10 bases not matched to a gene. This CDR3 is built from 15 residues. TCRdb keeps only in-frame clones here, not all; method: immunoSEQ multiplex PCR. The sample lists about 73,000 clones, over 85% occurring once. The sequencing input was PBMCs. This receptor was taken from a woman under 30 in good health and CMV-seropositive. The rearrangement joins TRBV7-6 to TRBJ2-1; 14 nucleotides line up with TRBD2. The CDR3 bases are TGTGCCAGCAGCCAACTCGGGACTAGCGGGAGTGATCAGTTCTTC. It yields the protein CASSQLGTSGSDQFF.